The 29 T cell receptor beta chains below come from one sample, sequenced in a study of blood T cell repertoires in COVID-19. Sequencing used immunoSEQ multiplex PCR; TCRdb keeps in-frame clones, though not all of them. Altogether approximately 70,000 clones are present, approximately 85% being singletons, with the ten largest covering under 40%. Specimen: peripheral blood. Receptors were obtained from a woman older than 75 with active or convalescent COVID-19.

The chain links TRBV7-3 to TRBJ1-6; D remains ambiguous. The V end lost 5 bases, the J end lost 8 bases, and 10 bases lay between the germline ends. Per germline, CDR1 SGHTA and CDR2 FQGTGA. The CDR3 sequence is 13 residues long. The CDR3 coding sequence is TGTGCCAGCAGCGGGAGTGCGGATTCACCCCTCCACTTT. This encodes CASSGSADSPLHF. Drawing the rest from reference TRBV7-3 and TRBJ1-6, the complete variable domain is GAGVSQTPSNKVTEKGKYVELRCDPISGHTALYWYRQSLGQGPEFLIYFQGTGAADDSGLPNDRFFAVRPEGSVSTLKIQRTERGDSAVYLCASSGSADSPLHFGNGTRLTVT.

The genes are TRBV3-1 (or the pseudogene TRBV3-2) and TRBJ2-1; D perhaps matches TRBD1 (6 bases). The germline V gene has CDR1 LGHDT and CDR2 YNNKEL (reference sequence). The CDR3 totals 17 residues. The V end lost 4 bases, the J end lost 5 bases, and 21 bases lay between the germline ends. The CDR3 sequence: CASSRQADLPGNNEQFF. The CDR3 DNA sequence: TGTGCCAGCAGCCGACAGGCTGACCTACCTGGTAACAATGAGCAGTTCTTC.

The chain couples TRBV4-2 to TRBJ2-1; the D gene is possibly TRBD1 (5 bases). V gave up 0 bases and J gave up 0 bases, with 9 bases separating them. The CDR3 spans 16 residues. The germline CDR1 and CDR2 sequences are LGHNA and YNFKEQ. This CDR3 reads CASSQEDSISYNEQFF. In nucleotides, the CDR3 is TGTGCCAGCAGCCAAGAAGACAGTATCTCCTACAATGAGCAGTTCTTC.

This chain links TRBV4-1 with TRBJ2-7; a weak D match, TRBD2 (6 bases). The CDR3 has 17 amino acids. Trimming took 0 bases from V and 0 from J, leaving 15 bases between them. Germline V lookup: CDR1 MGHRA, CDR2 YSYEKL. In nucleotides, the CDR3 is TGCGCCAGCAGCCAAGAACGGGGCGGGGTAAACTCCTACGAGCAGTACTTC. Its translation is CASSQERGGVNSYEQYF.

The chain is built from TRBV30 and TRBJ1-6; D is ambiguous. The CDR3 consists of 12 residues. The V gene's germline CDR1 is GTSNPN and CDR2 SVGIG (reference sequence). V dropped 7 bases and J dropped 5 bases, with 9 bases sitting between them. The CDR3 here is CAYRVDNSPLHF. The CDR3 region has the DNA TGTGCCTACCGGGTTGATAATTCACCCCTCCACTTT.

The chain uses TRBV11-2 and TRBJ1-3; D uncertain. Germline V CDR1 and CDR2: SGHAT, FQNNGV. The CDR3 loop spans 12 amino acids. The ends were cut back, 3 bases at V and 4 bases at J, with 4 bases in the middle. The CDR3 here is CASSFQGNTIYF. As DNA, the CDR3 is TGTGCCAGCAGCTTTCAGGGAAACACCATATATTTT.

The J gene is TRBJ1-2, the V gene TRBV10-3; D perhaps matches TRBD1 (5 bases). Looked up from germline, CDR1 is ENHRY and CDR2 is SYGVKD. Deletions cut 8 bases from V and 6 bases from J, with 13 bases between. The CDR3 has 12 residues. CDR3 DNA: TGTGCCATCCGAAGGGGCAGGGATGGCTACACCTTC. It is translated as CAIRRGRDGYTF.

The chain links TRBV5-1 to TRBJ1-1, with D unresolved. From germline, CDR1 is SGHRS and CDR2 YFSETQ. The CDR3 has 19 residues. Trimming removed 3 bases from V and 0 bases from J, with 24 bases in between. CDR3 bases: TGCGCCAGCAGCTGGAGGGTGAGCGCCCAGGAGGGTCTGAACACTGAAGCTTTCTTT. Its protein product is CASSWRVSAQEGLNTEAFF.

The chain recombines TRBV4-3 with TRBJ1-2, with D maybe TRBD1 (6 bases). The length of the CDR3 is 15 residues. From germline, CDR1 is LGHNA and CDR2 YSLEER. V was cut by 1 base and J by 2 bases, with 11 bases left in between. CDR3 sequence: CASSQGTASNYGYTF. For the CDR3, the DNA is TGCGCCAGCAGCCAAGGGACAGCCTCAAACTATGGCTACACCTTC.

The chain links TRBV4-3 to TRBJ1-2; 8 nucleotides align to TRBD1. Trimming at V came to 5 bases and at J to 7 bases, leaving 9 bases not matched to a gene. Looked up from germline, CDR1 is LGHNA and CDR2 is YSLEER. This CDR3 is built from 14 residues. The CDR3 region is CASSFRQGLSGYTF. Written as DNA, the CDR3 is TGCGCCAGCAGCTTCAGACAGGGGCTGTCTGGCTACACCTTC.

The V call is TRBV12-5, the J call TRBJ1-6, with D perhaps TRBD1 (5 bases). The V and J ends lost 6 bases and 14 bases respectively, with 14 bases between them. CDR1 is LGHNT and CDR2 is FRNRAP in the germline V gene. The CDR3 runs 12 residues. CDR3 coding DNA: TGTGCTAGTGGACATGAAGCAGGGACCCTCCACTTT. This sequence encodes CASGHEAGTLHF.

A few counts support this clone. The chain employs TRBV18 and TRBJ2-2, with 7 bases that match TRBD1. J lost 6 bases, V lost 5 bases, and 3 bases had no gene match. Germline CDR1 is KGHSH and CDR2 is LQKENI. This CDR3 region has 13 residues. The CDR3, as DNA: TGTGCCAGCTCATTGACAGGGCCCGGGGAGCTGTTTTTT. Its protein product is CASSLTGPGELFF.

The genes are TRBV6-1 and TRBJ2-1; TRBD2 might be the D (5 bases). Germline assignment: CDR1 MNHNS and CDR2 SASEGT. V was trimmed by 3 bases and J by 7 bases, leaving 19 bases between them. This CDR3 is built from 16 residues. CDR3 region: CASSDKTGWWKNEQFF. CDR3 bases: TGTGCCAGCAGTGATAAGACGGGGTGGTGGAAAAATGAGCAGTTCTTC.

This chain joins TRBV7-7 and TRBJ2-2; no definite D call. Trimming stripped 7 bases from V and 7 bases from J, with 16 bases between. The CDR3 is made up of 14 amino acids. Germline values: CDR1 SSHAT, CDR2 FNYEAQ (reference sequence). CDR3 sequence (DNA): TGTGCCAGCACCCTAGATTATGGTAGCGGGGAGCTGTTTTTT. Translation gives CASTLDYGSGELFF.

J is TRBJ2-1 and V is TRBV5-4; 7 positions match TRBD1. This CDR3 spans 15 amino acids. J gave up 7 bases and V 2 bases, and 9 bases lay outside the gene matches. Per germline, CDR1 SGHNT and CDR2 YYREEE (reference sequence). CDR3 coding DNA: TGTGCCAGCAGCTTCACCGGACTGGACAGGAATGAGCAGTTCTTC. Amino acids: CASSFTGLDRNEQFF.

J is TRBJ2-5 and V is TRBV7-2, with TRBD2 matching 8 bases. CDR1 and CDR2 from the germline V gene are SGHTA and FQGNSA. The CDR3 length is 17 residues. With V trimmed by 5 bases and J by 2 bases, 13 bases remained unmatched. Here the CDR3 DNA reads TGTGCCAGCAGCCCAATCGGGGCGGGAGGTGGACAAGAGACCCAGTACTTC. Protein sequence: CASSPIGAGGGQETQYF.

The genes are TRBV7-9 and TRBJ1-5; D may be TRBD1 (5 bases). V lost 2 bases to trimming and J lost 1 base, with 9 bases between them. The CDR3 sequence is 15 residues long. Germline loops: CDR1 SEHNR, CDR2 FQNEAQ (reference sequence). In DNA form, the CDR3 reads TGTGCCAGCAGCTTAACAGGAGGGAGCAATCAGCCCCAGCATTTT. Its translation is CASSLTGGSNQPQHF.

CDR3 residues: CASSHPLRSSGNTIYF. The CDR3 nucleotides read TGTGCCAGCAGCCACCCGCTACGGAGCTCTGGAAACACCATATATTTT. The chain uses TRBV11-2 and TRBJ1-3; D not certain. Trimming pared 5 bases from V and 0 bases from J, leaving 14 bases between. The CDR3 loop spans 16 amino acids. Looked up from germline, CDR1 is SGHAT and CDR2 is FQNNGV.

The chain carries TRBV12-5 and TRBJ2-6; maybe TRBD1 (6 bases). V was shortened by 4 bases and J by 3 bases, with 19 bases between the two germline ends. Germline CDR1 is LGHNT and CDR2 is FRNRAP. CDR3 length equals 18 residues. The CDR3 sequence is CASGSTPGVADGANVLTF. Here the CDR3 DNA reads TGTGCTAGTGGTTCCACTCCAGGGGTTGCTGATGGGGCCAACGTCCTGACTTTC.

The CDR3 DNA reads as TGTGCCAGCAGCTTGGGGGGGGCTAGAAGGGCAGATACGCAGTATTTT. Amino acids: CASSLGGARRADTQYF. This chain connects TRBV7-2 to TRBJ2-3; D might be TRBD2 (7 bases). CDR1 and CDR2 (germline): SGHTA, FQGNSA. Deletions cut 3 bases from V and 4 bases from J, with 17 bases between. CDR3 length: 16 residues. The entire variable domain, with the rest obtained from reference TRBV7-2 and TRBJ2-3, is as follows: GAGVSQSPSNKVTEKGKDVELRCDPISGHTALYWYRQSLGQGLEFLIYFQGNSAPDKSGLPSDRFSAERTGGSVSTLTIQRTQQEDSAVYLCASSLGGARRADTQYFGPGTRLTVL.

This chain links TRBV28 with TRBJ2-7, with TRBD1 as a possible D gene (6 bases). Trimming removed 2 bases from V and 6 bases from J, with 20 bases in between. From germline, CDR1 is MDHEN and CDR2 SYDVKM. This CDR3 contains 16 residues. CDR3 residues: CASSLNPRGYRSEQYF. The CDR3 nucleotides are TGTGCCAGCAGTTTAAACCCCAGGGGATATCGTAGCGAGCAGTACTTC.

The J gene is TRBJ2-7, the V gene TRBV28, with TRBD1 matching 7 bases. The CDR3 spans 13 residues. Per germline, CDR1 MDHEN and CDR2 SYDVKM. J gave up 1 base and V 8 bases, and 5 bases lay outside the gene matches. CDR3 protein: CASQGQPSYEQYF. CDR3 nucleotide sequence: TGTGCCAGCCAGGGACAGCCTTCCTACGAGCAGTACTTC.

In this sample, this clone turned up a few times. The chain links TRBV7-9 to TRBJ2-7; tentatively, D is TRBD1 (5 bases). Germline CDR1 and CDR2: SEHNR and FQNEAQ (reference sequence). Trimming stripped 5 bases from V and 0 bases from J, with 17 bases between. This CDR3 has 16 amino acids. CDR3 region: CASSPRMGRSSYEQYF. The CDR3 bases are TGTGCCAGCAGCCCCAGGATGGGGCGATCCTCCTACGAGCAGTACTTC.

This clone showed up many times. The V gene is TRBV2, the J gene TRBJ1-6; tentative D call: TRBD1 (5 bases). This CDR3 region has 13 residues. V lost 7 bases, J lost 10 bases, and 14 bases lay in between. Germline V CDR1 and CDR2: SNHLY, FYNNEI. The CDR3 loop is CASIEDTTSPLHF. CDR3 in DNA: TGTGCCAGCATTGAGGACACTACCTCACCCCTCCACTTT.

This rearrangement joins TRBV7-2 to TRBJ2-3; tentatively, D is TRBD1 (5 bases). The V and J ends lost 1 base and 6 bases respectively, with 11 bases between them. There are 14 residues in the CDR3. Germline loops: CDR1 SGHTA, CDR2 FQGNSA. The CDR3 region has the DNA TGTGCCAGCAGCTTAGTGGTGGGGCAGGATACGCAGTATTTT. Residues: CASSLVVGQDTQYF. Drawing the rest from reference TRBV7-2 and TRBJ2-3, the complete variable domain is GAGVSQSPSNKVTEKGKDVELRCDPISGHTALYWYRQSLGQGLEFLIYFQGNSAPDKSGLPSDRFSAERTGGSVSTLTIQRTQQEDSAVYLCASSLVVGQDTQYFGPGTRLTVL.

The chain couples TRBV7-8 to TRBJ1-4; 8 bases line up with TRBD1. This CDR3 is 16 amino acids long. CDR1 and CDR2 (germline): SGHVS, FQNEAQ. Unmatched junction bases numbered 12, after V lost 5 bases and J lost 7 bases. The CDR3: CASSENTGGWGEKLFF. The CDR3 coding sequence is TGTGCCAGCAGCGAGAATACAGGGGGTTGGGGTGAAAAACTGTTTTTT.

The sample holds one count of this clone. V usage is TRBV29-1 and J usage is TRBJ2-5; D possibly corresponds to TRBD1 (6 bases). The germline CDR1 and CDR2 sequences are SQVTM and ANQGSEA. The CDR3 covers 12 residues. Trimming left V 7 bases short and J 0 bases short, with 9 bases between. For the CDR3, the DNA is TGCAGCGCCAGGACAGACCAAGAGACCCAGTACTTC. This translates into CSARTDQETQYF.

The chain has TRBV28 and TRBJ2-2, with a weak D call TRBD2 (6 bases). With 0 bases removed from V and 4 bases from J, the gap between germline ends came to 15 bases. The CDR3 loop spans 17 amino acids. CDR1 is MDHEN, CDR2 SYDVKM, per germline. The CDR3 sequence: CASSLWAGTSPTGELFF. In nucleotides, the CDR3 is TGTGCCAGCAGTTTATGGGCGGGGACTTCACCCACCGGGGAGCTGTTTTTT.

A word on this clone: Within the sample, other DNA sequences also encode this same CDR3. The CDR3 loop is CASEGDYGYTF. The CDR3 DNA reads TGTGCCAGCGAGGGTGACTATGGCTACACCTTC. V gene TRBV28 combines with J gene TRBJ1-2; D is undetermined. Trimming removed 8 bases at V and 3 bases at J, with 7 bases between. The germline V gene encodes CDR1 MDHEN and CDR2 SYDVKM. The CDR3 contains 11 residues.